This T cell receptor (beta chain) was found in a study of blood T cell repertoires in COVID-19. Study as a whole: The study drew acute and convalescent COVID-19 samples from the United States, Italy and Spain. T cells, B-cell-depleted T cells, or PBMCs provided the cDNA or gDNA that served as material.

Trimming removed 2 bases from V and 5 bases from J, with 17 bases in between. The germline V gene encodes CDR1 SGHKS and CDR2 YYEKEE (reference sequence). This CDR3 is 16 amino acids long. Clones were sequenced by immunoSEQ multiplex PCR, and TCRdb holds only the in-frame ones, with some missing. The profile shows 250,000 to 350,000 clones, just over 90% of them singletons. Patients in Seattle were enrolled during active infection, then followed longitudinally. This clonotype was sampled from a woman in her 30s with COVID-19, enrolled during active disease. The sequenced material came from peripheral blood. V gene TRBV5-5 combines with J gene TRBJ1-5; perhaps TRBD1 as D (6 bases). The CDR3 DNA follows: TGTGCCAGCAGCTTAGGGTCTGGCAGGGGCGATCAGCCCCAGCATTTT. Its translation: CASSLGSGRGDQPQHF. The full variable domain, with the rest looked up from reference TRBV5-5 and TRBJ1-5, is DAGVTQSPTHLIKTRGQQVTLRCSPISGHKSVSWYQQVLGQGPQFIFQYYEKEERGRGNFPDRFSARQFPNYSSELNVNALLLGDSALYLCASSLGSGRGDQPQHFGDGTRLSIL.